Below, 5 T cell receptor beta chains from the same sample are listed, as sequenced in a study of quantifying T cell responses using KT2 cells. Whole-study context: Reverse transcription used primers in the TCR alpha and beta constant regions.

Each cDNA got a UMI-containing oligo ligated at its 3' end. The first PCR ran 3 to 5 cycles with an equimolar RC1.1 and RC1.2 beta primer mix. TCRdb independently ran MiXCR on the UMI-ligation and nested PCR reads; one entry per CDR3 protein. The sample shows more than 55,000 distinct CDR3 sequences, 9% to 15% of them seen only once. Sequencing input: PBMCs spiked with cells of the T cell clone KT2. All receptors derive from a human donor.

The chain joins TRBV12-3 or TRBV12-4 to TRBJ1-3, with 9 bases aligning to TRBD1. Losses at the gene ends were 6 bases for V and 0 bases for J; bases not matched to a gene: 9. The CDR3 has 17 residues. The CDR3, as DNA: TGTGCCAGCAGCCACGGACAGGGGAGAGCCTCTGGAAACACCATATATTTT. This codes for CASSHGQGRASGNTIYF.

This clonotype appeared a few times. The J gene is TRBJ1-1, the V gene TRBV12-3 or TRBV12-4; 8 bases are shared with TRBD1. The CDR3 length is 15 residues. The V segment lost 7 bases and the J segment 7 bases; nucleotides outside the gene matches: 14. The CDR3 DNA is TGTGCCAGCACCCTACGGGACAGGCGGTTCTTTGAAGCTTTCTTT. Residues: CASTLRDRRFFEAFF.

The chain uses TRBV2 and TRBJ2-1; TRBD1 agrees at 10 bases. The CDR3 is 15 residues long. After removal of 7 bases from V and 8 bases from J, the junction contained 11 bases not matched to a gene. Germline V CDR1 and CDR2: SNHLY, FYNNEI. CDR3 sequence reads: CASITGTGVRDEQFF. For the CDR3, the DNA is TGTGCCAGCATCACGGGGACAGGGGTTCGGGATGAGCAGTTCTTC.

The rearrangement uses TRBV5-6 and TRBJ2-7; TRBD1 is a possible D gene (5 bases). V shed 0 bases and J shed 7 bases, with 17 bases lying between them. This CDR3 is built from 15 residues. Per germline, CDR1 SGHDT and CDR2 YYEEEE. CDR3 loop: CASSLGAGQLWEQYF. The DNA for the CDR3 is TGTGCCAGCAGCTTGGGTGCAGGGCAGCTTTGGGAGCAGTACTTC.

The rearrangement links TRBV11-2 to TRBJ2-2; 7 nucleotides align to TRBD2. Looked up from germline, CDR1 is SGHAT and CDR2 is FQNNGV. CDR3 length: 18 amino acids. The V gene end was trimmed by 1 base and the J gene end by 5 bases; junction bases not matched to a gene: 13. CDR3 region: CASSLGEFGGSATGELFF. CDR3 in DNA: TGTGCCAGCAGCTTAGGAGAATTTGGCGGGAGTGCAACCGGGGAGCTGTTTTTT.